Each of the 18 T cell receptor beta chains below was sequenced from the same sample in a study of glioma-infiltrating T cells after dendritic cell vaccination. Time point specified: after dendritic cell vaccination, including at tumor progression/relapse. Data came from immunoSEQ multiplex PCR; TCRdb stores just in-frame clones and leaves some out. The sample shows 50,000 to 60,000 clones, roughly 80% of them seen only once. The source was blood, collected after dendritic cell vaccination. The receptors here all came from a human donor with glioblastoma.

CDR3 loop: CASSHGGDNEQFF. The DNA of the CDR3 is TGTGCCAGCAGCCACGGGGGGGACAATGAGCAGTTCTTC. The chain couples TRBV7-2 to TRBJ2-1, with 8 nucleotides matching TRBD2. CDR3 length: 13 residues. Losses at the gene ends were 5 bases for V and 5 bases for J; bases not matched to a gene: 2. CDR1 SGHTA and CDR2 FQGNSA come from the germline V gene.

CDR3 amino acids: CASRRDSSQGETQYF. CDR3 bases: TGTGCCAGCAGGAGGGACAGCTCCCAAGGGGAGACCCAGTACTTC. The rearrangement links TRBV6-1 to TRBJ2-5; 7 positions match TRBD1. The ends lost 6 bases at V and 5 bases at J; junction bases unmatched: 12. This CDR3 comprises 15 residues. Germline CDR1 is MNHNS and CDR2 is SASEGT.

The V call is TRBV11-2, the J call TRBJ2-3; possibly TRBD2 for D (6 bases). This CDR3 comprises 15 residues. Germline V gives CDR1 SGHAT, CDR2 FQNNGV. Between the trimmed V and J ends, which lost 4 bases and 10 bases, there was a span of 21 bases. CDR3 sequence reads: CASSSMADREKAQYF. The CDR3 DNA follows: TGTGCCAGCAGCTCTATGGCGGATCGGGAGAAGGCGCAGTATTTT.

This clone was picked up a small number of times. V usage is TRBV6-1 and J usage is TRBJ2-3; 10 bases are a match to TRBD1. Per germline, CDR1 MNHNS and CDR2 SASEGT. V lost 1 base to trimming and J lost 5 bases; unmatched junction nucleotides: 0. The CDR3 extends over 14 amino acids. CDR3 DNA sequence: TGTGCCAGCAGTGAAGGGACAGGGGGAGATACGCAGTATTTT. It encodes CASSEGTGGDTQYF.

This rearrangement joins TRBV15 to TRBJ1-2; D unclear. This CDR3 comprises 14 residues. CDR1 LNHNV and CDR2 YYDKDF come from the germline V gene (reference sequence). Trimming left V 1 base short and J 0 bases short, with 6 bases between. The CDR3, as DNA: TGTGCCACCAGCAGAGTAGCTGCTAACTATGGCTACACCTTC. It translates to CATSRVAANYGYTF.

The chain joins TRBV19 to TRBJ2-2; D possibly corresponds to TRBD2 (6 bases). This CDR3 contains 17 residues. V gave up 5 bases and J gave up 1 base, with 17 bases separating them. Germline V gene data show CDR1 as LNHDA and CDR2 as SQIVND (reference sequence). CDR3 sequence reads: CASSATLATGNTGELFF. The CDR3 coding sequence is TGTGCCAGTAGTGCCACTCTAGCGACGGGGAACACCGGGGAGCTGTTTTTT.

V gene TRBV27 combines with J gene TRBJ1-5; unclear D gene. The CDR3 spans 17 residues. Germline V gene lookup returns CDR1 MNHEY and CDR2 SMNVEV (reference sequence). The V gene lost 3 bases and the J gene lost 3 bases, with 18 bases spanning the gap. CDR3 sequence reads: CASSFTSAWGVNQPQHF. The CDR3 DNA reads TGTGCCAGCAGTTTTACCAGTGCTTGGGGAGTCAATCAGCCCCAGCATTTT.

This clone was counted only a few times. The same CDR3 can be traced to other DNA sequences in this sample. The rearrangement links TRBV7-2 to TRBJ1-1; D is possibly TRBD1 (6 bases). Trimming left V 1 base short and J 0 bases short, with 12 bases between. Germline loops: CDR1 SGHTA, CDR2 FQGNSA. The CDR3 sequence is 16 residues long. The CDR3 is CASSLVGGGMNTEAFF. CDR3 nucleotide sequence: TGTGCCAGCAGCTTAGTGGGCGGGGGCATGAACACTGAAGCTTTCTTT.

The chain has TRBV11-2 and TRBJ2-2, with 7 bases lining up with TRBD2. V shed 4 bases and J 1 base; nucleotides not matched to a gene: 6. The CDR3 is made up of 16 amino acids. Germline CDR1 and CDR2: SGHAT and FQNNGV. The CDR3 spells CASSYKGGGNTGELFF. In nucleotides, the CDR3 is TGTGCCAGCAGCTACAAAGGCGGGGGGAACACCGGGGAGCTGTTTTTT.

J is TRBJ2-7 and V is TRBV7-2; 8 nucleotides line up with TRBD2. The CDR3 contains 15 residues. The germline CDR1 and CDR2 sequences are SGHTA and FQGNSA. The V and J ends lost 5 bases and 3 bases, in that order; junction bases with no gene match: 9. The DNA for the CDR3 is TGTGCCAGCAGCCGCAGGAGCGGGGGAAGCTACGAGCAGTACTTC. Encoded protein: CASSRRSGGSYEQYF.

This chain connects TRBV19 to TRBJ1-2; TRBD1 aligns across 7 bases. The CDR3 has 15 residues. With 3 bases clipped from V and 5 bases from J, the junction kept 9 bases outside the gene matches. Germline V gives CDR1 LNHDA, CDR2 SQIVND (reference sequence). The chain's CDR3 is CASSIDRGTVYGYTF. The CDR3 DNA sequence: TGTGCCAGTAGTATCGACCGCGGGACAGTATATGGCTACACCTTC. Variable domain in full (rest from reference TRBV19 and TRBJ1-2): DGGITQSPKYLFRKEGQNVTLSCEQNLNHDAMYWYRQDPGQGLRLIYYSQIVNDFQKGDIAEGYSVSREKKESFPLTVTSAQKNPTAFYLCASSIDRGTVYGYTFGSGTRLTVV.

V gene TRBV30 combines with J gene TRBJ1-1; 7 positions match TRBD1. The CDR3 runs 13 residues. Trimming at V came to 3 bases and at J to 1 base, leaving 2 bases not matched to a gene. Germline lookup yields CDR1 GTSNPN and CDR2 SVGIG (reference sequence). CDR3 coding DNA: TGTGCCTGGAGGGCAGGGGGGAACACTGAAGCTTTCTTT. This encodes CAWRAGGNTEAFF.

This rearrangement joins TRBV7-2 to TRBJ1-3; D gene ambiguous. The CDR3 extends over 14 amino acids. Per germline, CDR1 SGHTA and CDR2 FQGNSA. The ends were cut back, 5 bases at V and 4 bases at J, with 12 bases in the middle. CDR3: CASSQASRGNTIYF. The CDR3 nucleotides are TGTGCCAGCAGCCAGGCGAGCAGGGGAAACACCATATATTTT.

The chain recombines TRBV14 with TRBJ1-6, with TRBD1 matching 7 bases. Germline CDR1 reads SGHDN; CDR2 reads FVKESK. With 2 bases clipped from V and 8 bases from J, the junction kept 0 bases outside the gene matches. The CDR3 is 13 amino acids. CDR3 protein: CASSQQGDSPLHF. CDR3 coding DNA: TGTGCCAGCAGCCAACAGGGGGATTCACCCCTCCACTTT.

J is TRBJ1-2 and V is TRBV11-3; D uncertain. The V gene's germline CDR1 is SGHNT and CDR2 YENEEA. V was cut by 5 bases and J by 2 bases, with 12 bases left in between. The CDR3 is 14 residues long. The CDR3 DNA reads as TGTGCCAGCAGCCATGGGCGGGTAAACTATGGCTACACCTTC. Protein sequence: CASSHGRVNYGYTF.

The CDR3 region is CASSSGLAERSTDTQYF. The CDR3 nucleotides read TGCGCCAGCAGCTCGGGACTAGCGGAGCGCAGCACAGATACGCAGTATTTT. The gene calls are TRBV5-1 and TRBJ2-3, with 11 bases aligning to TRBD2. J was trimmed by 0 bases and V by 3 bases; bases with no gene match: 6. The CDR3 runs 17 residues. Looked up from germline, CDR1 is SGHRS and CDR2 is YFSETQ.

V usage is TRBV19 and J usage is TRBJ2-3, with a weak D call TRBD1 (6 bases). With 6 bases removed from V and 0 bases from J, the gap between germline ends came to 13 bases. The CDR3 covers 15 residues. The V gene's germline CDR1 is LNHDA and CDR2 SQIVND (reference sequence). The CDR3 nucleotides read TGTGCCAGTAGGTCCGGGACACTTAGCACAGATACGCAGTATTTT. As protein: CASRSGTLSTDTQYF.

This rearrangement joins TRBV2 to TRBJ1-2; TRBD1 agrees at 7 bases. CDR3 size: 12 residues. Losses at the gene ends were 8 bases for V and 7 bases for J; bases not matched to a gene: 7. The germline gives CDR1 SNHLY, CDR2 FYNNEI. CDR3 DNA: TGTGCCAGCCGAGACAGGGTCACTGGCTACACCTTC. It encodes CASRDRVTGYTF.